This TCR beta chain was captured by sequencing in a study of T cell repertoires in cytomegalovirus infection. TCRdb redid the calling of the reads with MiXCR, one entry per CDR3 protein. The profile shows about 530,000 distinct CDR3 sequences, roughly 29% of them singletons. V lost 6 bases and J 2 bases, leaving 12 bases between the germline ends. Germline V CDR1 and CDR2: SNHLY, FYNNEI. There are 14 residues in the CDR3. The clonotype comes from a human donor in good health (CMV status not recorded). Some clones in this sample may be carry-over from other donors' samples. Sequenced material: PBMCs. This chain connects TRBV2 to TRBJ2-3; D is undetermined. The CDR3 region is CASSRLIVTDTQYF. The CDR3 DNA reads TGTGCCAGCAGCCGCTTGATCGTCACAGATACGCAGTATTTT.